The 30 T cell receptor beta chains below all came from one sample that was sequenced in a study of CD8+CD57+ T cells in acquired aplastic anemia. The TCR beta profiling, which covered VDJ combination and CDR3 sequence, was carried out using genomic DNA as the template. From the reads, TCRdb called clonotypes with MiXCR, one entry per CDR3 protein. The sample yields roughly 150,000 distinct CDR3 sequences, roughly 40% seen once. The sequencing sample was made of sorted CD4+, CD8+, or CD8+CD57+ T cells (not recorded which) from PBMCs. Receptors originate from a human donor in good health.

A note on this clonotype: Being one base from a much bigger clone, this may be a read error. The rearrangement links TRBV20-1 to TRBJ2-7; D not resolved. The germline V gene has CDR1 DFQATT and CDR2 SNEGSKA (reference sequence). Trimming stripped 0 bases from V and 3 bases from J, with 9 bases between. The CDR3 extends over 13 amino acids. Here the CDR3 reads CSARDLRNYEQYF. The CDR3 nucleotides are TGCAGTGCTAGAGATCTAAGAAACTACGAGCAGTACTTC.

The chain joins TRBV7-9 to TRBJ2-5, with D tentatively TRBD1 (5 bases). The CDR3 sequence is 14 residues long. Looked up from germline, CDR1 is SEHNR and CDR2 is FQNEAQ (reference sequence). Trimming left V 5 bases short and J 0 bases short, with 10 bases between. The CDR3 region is CASSRQLYQETQYF. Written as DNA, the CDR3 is TGTGCCAGCAGCCGACAGTTGTACCAAGAGACCCAGTACTTC.

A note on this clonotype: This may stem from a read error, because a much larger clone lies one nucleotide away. This CDR3 reads CGSSELRVHIEAFF. CDR3 sequence (DNA): TGTGGCAGCAGTGAGCTCAGGGTACACATTGAAGCTTTCTTT. The chain employs TRBV2 and TRBJ1-1; D possibly corresponds to TRBD1 (5 bases). The CDR3 covers 14 residues. Germline V CDR1 and CDR2: SNHLY, FYNNEI.

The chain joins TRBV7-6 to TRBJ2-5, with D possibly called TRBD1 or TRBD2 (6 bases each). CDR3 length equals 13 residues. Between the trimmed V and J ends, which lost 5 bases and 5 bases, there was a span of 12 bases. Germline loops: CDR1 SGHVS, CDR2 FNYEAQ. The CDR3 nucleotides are TGTGCCAGCAGCAGGGGGGAAATGGAGACCCAGTACTTC. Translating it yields CASSRGEMETQYF.

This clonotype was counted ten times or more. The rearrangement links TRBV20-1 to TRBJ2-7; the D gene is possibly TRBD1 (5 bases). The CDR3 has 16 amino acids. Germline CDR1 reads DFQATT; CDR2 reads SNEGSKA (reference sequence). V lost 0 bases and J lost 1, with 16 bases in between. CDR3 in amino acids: CSARDPGQGRSYEQYF. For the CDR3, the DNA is TGCAGTGCTAGAGACCCCGGGCAGGGAAGGTCCTACGAGCAGTACTTC.

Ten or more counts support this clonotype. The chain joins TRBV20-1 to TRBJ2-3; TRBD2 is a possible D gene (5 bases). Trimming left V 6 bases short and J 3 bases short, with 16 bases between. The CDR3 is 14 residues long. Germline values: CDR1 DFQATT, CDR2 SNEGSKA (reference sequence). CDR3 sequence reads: CSAEKPGKTDTQYF. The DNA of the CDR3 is TGCAGTGCCGAAAAACCGGGGAAGACAGATACGCAGTATTTT.

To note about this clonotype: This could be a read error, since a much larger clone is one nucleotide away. The CDR3 spells CASSYREDEQFF. The CDR3 DNA reads TGTGCCAGCAGTTACCGGGAAGATGAGCAGTTCTTC. The chain carries TRBV6-5 and TRBJ2-1; tentative D call: TRBD2 (5 bases). Germline V gene sequence: CDR1 MNHEY, CDR2 SVGAGI. V was pared by 2 bases and J by 8 bases, with 7 bases between. The CDR3 is 12 residues long.

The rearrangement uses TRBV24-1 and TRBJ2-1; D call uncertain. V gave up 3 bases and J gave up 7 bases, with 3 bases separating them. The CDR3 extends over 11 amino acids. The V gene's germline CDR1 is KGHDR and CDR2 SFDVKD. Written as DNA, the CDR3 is TGTGCCACCAGTGATATTAATGAGCAGTTCTTC. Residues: CATSDINEQFF.

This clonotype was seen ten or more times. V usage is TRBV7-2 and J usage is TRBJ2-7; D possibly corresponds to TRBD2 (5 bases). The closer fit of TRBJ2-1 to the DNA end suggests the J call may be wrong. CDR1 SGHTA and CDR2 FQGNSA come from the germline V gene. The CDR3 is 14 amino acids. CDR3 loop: CASSLSPVDYEQFF. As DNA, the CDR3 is TGTGCCAGCAGCTTAAGCCCCGTAGACTACGAGCAGTTCTTC.

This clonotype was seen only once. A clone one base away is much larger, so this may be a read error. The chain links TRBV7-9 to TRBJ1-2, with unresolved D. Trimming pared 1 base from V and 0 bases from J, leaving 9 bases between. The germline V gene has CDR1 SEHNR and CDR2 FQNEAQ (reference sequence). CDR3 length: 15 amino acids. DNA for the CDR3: TGTGCCAGCAGCTTAGGGGTAATCCCTAACTATGGCTACACCTTC. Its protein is CASSLGVIPNYGYTF. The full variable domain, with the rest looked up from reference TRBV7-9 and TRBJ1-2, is DTGVSQNPRHKITKRGQNVTFRCDPISEHNRLYWYRQTLGQGPEFLTYFQNEAQLEKSRLLSDRFSAERPKGSFSTLEIQRTEQGDSAMYLCASSLGVIPNYGYTFGSGTRLTVV.

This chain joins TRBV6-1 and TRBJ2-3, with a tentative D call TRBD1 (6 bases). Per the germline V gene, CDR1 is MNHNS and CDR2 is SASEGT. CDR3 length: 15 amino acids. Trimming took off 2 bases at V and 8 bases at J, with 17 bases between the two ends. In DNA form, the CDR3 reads TGTGCCAGCAGTGAATTGCCAGGGGTCGTAGGTACGCAGTATTTT. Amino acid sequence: CASSELPGVVGTQYF.

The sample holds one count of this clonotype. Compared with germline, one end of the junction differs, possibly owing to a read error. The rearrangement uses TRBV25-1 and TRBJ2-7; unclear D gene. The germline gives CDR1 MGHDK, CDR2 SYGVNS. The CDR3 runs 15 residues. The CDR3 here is CASSKPEIRSYGQYF. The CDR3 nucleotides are TGTGCCAGCAGTAAACCCGAGATACGATCATACGGGCAGTACTTC.

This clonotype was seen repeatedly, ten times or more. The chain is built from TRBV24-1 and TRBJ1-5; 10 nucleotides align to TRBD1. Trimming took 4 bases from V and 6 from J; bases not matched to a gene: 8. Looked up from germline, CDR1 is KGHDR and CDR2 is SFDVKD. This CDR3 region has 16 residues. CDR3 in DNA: TGTGCCACCAGTGACCCCAGGACAGGGGGAATTCAGCCCCAGCATTTT. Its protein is CATSDPRTGGIQPQHF.

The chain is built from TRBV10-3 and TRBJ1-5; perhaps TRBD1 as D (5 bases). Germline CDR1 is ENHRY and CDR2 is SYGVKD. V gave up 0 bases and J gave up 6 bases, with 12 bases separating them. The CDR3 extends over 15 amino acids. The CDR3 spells CAISESGGVGQPQHF. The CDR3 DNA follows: TGTGCCATCAGTGAGTCGGGGGGGGTAGGTCAGCCCCAGCATTTT.

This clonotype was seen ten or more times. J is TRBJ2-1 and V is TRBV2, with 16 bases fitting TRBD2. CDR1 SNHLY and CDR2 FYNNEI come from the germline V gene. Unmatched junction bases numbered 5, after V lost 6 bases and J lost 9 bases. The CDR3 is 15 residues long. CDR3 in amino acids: CASRRGLAGGGEQFF. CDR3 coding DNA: TGTGCCAGCAGGCGGGGACTAGCGGGGGGGGGTGAGCAGTTCTTC.

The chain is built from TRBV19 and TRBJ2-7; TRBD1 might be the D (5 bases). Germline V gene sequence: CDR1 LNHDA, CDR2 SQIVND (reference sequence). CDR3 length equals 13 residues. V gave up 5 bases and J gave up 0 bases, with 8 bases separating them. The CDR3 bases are TGTGCCAGTAGTTCAGGGTACTCCTACGAGCAGTACTTC. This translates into CASSSGYSYEQYF.

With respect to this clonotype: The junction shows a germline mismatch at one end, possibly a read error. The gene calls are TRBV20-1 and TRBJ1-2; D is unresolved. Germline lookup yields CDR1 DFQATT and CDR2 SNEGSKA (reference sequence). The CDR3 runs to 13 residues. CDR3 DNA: TGCAGTGCTAGGCCTGTGACATTTTATGGCTGCACCTTC. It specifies CSARPVTFYGCTF.

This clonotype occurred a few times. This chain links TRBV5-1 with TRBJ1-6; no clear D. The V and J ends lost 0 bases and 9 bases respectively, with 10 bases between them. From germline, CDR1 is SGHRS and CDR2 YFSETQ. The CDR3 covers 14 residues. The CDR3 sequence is CASSLEGSPSPLHF. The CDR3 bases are TGCGCCAGCAGCTTGGAAGGATCTCCTTCACCCCTCCACTTT.

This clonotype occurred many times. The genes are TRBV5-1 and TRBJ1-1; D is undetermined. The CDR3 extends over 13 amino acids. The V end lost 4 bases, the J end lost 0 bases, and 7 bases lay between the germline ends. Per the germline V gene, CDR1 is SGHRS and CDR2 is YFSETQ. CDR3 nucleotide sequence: TGCGCCAGCAGCCTAGATTTGAACACTGAAGCTTTCTTT. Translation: CASSLDLNTEAFF.

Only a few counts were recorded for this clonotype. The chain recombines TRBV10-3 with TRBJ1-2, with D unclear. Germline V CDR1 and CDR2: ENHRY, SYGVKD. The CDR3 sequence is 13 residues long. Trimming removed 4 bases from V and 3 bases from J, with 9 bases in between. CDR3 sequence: CAISAAADYGYTF. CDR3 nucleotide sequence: TGTGCCATCAGTGCTGCCGCGGACTATGGCTACACCTTC.

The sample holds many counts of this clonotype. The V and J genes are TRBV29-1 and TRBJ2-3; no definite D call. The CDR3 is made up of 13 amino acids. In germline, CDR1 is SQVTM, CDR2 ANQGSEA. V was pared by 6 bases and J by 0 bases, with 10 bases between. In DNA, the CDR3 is TGCAGCGTCCGTGGGCTTAGCACAGATACGCAGTATTTT. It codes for CSVRGLSTDTQYF.

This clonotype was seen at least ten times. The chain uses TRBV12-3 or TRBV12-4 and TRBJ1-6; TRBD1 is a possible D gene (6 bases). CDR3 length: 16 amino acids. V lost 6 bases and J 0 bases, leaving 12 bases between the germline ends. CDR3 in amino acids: CASSRQARSYNSPLHF. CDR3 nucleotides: TGTGCCAGCAGCCGACAGGCGCGCTCCTATAATTCACCCCTCCACTTT.

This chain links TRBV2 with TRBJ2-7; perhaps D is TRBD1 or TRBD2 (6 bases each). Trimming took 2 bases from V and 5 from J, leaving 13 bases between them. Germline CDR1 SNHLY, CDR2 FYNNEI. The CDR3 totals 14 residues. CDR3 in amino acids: CASSERGEMDEQYF. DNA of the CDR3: TGTGCCAGCAGTGAAAGGGGGGAAATGGACGAGCAGTACTTC.

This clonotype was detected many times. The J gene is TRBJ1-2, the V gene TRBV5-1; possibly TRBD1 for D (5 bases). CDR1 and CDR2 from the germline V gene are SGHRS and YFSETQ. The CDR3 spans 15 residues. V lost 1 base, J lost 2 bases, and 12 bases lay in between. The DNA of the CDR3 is TGCGCCAGCAGCTTGTCTCAGGGTGGCAACTATGGCTACACCTTC. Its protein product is CASSLSQGGNYGYTF.

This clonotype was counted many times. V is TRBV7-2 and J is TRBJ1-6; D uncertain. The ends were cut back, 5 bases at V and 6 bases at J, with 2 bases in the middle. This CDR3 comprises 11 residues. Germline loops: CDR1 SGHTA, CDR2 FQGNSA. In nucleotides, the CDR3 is TGTGCCAGCAGCACTAATTCACCCCTCCACTTT. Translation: CASSTNSPLHF.

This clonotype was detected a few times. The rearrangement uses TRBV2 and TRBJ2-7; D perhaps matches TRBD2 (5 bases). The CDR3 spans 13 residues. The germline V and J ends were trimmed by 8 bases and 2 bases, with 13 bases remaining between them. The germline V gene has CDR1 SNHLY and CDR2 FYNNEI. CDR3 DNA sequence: TGTGCCAGCCATTTAGCGCTAACCTACGAGCAGTACTTC. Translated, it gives CASHLALTYEQYF. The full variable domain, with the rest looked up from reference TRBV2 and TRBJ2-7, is EPEVTQTPSHQVTQMGQEVILRCVPISNHLYFYWYRQILGQKVEFLVSFYNNEISEKSEIFDDQFSVERPDGSNFTLKIRSTKLEDSAMYFCASHLALTYEQYFGPGTRLTVT.

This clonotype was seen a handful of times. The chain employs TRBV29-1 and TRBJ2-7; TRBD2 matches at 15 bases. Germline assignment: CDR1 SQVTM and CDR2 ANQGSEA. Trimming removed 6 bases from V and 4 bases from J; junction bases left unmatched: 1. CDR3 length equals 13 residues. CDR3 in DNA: TGCAGCGTAGGGACTAGCGGGAGGTACGAGCAGTACTTC. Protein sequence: CSVGTSGRYEQYF.

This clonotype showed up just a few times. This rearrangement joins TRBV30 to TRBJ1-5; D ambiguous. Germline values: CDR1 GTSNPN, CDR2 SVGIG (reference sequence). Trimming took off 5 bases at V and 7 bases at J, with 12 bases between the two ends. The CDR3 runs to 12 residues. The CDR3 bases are TGTGCCTGGGGGAACGTGGGCCAGCCCCAGCATTTT. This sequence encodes CAWGNVGQPQHF. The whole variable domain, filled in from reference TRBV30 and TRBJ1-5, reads SQTIHQWPATLVQPVGSPLSLECTVEGTSNPNLYWYRQAAGRGLQLLFYSVGIGQISSEVPQNLSASRPQDRQFILSSKKLLLSDSGFYLCAWGNVGQPQHFGDGTRLSIL.

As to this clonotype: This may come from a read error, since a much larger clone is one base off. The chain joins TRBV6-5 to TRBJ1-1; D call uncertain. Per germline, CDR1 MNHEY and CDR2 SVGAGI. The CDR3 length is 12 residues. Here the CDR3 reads CASSWRVTEASF. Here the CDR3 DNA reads TGTGCCAGCAGTTGGAGGGTGACTGAAGCTTCCTTT.

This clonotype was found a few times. The CDR3 bases are TGTGCCAGCAGCTCCGGGACAGGGGGTTTTCAGCCCCAGCATTTT. Its protein product is CASSSGTGGFQPQHF. The rearrangement joins TRBV3-1 to TRBJ1-5, with 11 bases that match TRBD1. Unmatched junction bases numbered 6, after V lost 5 bases and J lost 6 bases. The CDR3 spans 15 residues. Germline V CDR1 and CDR2: LGHDT, YNNKEL (reference sequence).